This T cell receptor beta chain appears in the sequencing data of a study of blood T cell repertoires in COVID-19. Seattle patients were enrolled during active infection and followed longitudinally. Profiled with immunoSEQ multiplex PCR; TCRdb holds only in-frame clones, not every one. The sample has 90,000 or so clones; roughly nine tenths are singletons. Germline assignment: CDR1 LGHNA and CDR2 YNFKEQ. CDR3 length equals 16 residues. Trimming took 4 bases from V and 4 from J; bases not matched to a gene: 8. A single count supports this clone. The sample consisted of peripheral blood. The receptor's source is an older woman with COVID-19, enrolled during active disease. V is TRBV4-2 and J is TRBJ1-3; 9 bases are a match to TRBD1. As DNA, the CDR3 is TGTGCCAGCAGCCCCAGCCAGGACAGGGGAGGAAACACCATATATTTT. This codes for CASSPSQDRGGNTIYF.